One T cell receptor (beta chain) is described in this entry. This CDR3 is 16 amino acids long. The trim removed 4 bases at V and 4 bases at J, leaving 4 bases unmatched. The V gene's germline CDR1 is SGHAT and CDR2 FQNNGV. This entry belongs to a study of cytomegalovirus exposure and HLA in healthy donors. PCR employed 60 Vbeta and 13 Jbeta primers. Only in-frame clones appear in the TCRdb table, and some are missing; sequencing was by immunoSEQ multiplex PCR. The sample includes about 300,000 clones, roughly 90% of them seen just once. V usage is TRBV11-2 and J usage is TRBJ2-5; 15 bases agree with TRBD2. Input material: PBMCs. This TCR was sampled from a man aged 35-49 years in good health and CMV-seropositive. The CDR3 region is CASSSGLAGGGETQYF. In nucleotides, the CDR3 is TGTGCCAGCAGCTCGGGACTAGCGGGAGGTGGAGAGACCCAGTACTTC.